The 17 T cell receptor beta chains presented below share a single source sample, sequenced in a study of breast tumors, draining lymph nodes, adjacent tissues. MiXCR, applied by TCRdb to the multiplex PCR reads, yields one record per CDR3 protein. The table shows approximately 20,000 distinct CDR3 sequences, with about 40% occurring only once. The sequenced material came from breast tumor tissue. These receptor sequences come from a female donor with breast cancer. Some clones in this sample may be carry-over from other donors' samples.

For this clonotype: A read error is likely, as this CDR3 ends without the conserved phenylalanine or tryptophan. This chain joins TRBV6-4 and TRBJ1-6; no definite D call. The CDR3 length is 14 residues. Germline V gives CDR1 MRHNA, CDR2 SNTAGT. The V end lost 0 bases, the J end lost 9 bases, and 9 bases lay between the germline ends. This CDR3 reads CASSDSNGSSPLHL. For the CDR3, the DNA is TGTGCCAGCAGTGACTCGAATGGGAGTTCACCCCTCCACTTG.

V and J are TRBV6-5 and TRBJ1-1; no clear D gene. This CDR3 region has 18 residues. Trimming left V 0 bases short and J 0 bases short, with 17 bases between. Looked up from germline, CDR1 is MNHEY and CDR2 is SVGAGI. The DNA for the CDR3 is TGTGCCAGCAGTTACTCACCTGGGGAAGGCTTGTTGAACACTGAAGCTTTCTTT. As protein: CASSYSPGEGLLNTEAFF.

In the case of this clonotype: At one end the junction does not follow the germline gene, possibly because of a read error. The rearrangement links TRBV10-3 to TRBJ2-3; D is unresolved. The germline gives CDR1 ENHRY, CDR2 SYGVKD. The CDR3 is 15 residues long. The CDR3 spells CATSEQPNVADTQYF. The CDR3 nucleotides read TGTGCCACCAGTGAGCAGCCGAATGTGGCAGATACGCAGTATTTT.

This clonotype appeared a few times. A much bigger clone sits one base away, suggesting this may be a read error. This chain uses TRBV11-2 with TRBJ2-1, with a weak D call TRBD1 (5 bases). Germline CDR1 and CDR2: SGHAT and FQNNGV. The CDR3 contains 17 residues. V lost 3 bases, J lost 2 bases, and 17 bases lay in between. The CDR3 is CASSLVRVAFAYNEQFF. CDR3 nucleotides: TGTGCCAGCAGCTTGGTCAGGGTAGCTTTCGCCTACAATGAGCAGTTCTTC.

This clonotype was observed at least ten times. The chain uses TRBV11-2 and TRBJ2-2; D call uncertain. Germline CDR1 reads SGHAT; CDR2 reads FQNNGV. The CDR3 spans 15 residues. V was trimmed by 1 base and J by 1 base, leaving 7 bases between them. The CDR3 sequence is CASSLVEGNTGELFF. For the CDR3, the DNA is TGTGCCAGCAGCTTAGTAGAAGGGAACACCGGGGAGCTGTTTTTT.

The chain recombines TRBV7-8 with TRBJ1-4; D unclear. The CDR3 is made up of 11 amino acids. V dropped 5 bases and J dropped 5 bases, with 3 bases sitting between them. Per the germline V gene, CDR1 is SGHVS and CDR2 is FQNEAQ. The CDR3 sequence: CASSTNEKLFF. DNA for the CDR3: TGTGCCAGCAGCACAAATGAAAAACTGTTTTTT. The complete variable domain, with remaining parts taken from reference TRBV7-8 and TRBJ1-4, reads GAGVSQSPRYKVAKRGQDVALRCDPISGHVSLFWYQQALGQGPEFLTYFQNEAQLDKSGLPSDRFFAERPEGSVSTLKIQRTQQEDSAVYLCASSTNEKLFFGSGTQLSVL.

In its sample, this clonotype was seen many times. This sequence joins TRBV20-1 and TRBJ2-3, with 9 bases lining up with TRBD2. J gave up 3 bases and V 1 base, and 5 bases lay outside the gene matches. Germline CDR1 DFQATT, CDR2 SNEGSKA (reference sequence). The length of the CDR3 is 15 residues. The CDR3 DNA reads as TGCAGTGCTAGAGGGTTAGCGGGAGTAACAGATACGCAGTATTTT. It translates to CSARGLAGVTDTQYF.

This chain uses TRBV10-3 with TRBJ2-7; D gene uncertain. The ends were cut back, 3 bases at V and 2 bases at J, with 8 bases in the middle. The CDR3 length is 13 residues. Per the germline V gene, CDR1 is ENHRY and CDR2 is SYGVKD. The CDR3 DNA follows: TGTGCCATCAGTGACCCCGACACCTACGAGCAGTACGTC. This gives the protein CAISDPDTYEQYV.

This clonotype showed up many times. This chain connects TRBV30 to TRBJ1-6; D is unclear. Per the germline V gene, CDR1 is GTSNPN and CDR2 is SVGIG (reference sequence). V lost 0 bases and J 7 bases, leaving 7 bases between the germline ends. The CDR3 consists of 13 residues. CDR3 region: CAWSVRGNSPLHF. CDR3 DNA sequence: TGTGCCTGGAGTGTACGTGGAAATTCACCCCTCCACTTT.

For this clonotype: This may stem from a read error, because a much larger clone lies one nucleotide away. CDR3 DNA: TGCGCCAGCAGCTTGTTTCAGGGGGAATTGGACATTCAGTACTTC. It translates to CASSLFQGELDIQYF. V is TRBV5-1 and J is TRBJ2-4; TRBD1 matches at 7 bases. There are 15 residues in the CDR3. The junction had 9 bases not matched to a gene; V was cut back by 1 base and J by 8 bases. CDR1 is SGHRS and CDR2 is YFSETQ in the germline V gene. Looking up the rest from reference TRBV5-1 and TRBJ2-4 gives the full variable domain: KAGVTQTPRYLIKTRGQQVTLSCSPISGHRSVSWYQQTPGQGLQFLFEYFSETQRNKGNFPGRFSGRQFSNSRSEMNVSTLELGDSALYLCASSLFQGELDIQYFGAGTRLSVL.

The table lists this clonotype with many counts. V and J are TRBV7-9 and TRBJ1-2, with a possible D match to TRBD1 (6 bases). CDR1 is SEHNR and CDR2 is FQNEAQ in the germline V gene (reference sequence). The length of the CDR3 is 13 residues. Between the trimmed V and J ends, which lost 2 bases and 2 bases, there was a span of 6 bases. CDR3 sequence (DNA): TGTGCCAGCAGCTTACAGGGGAACTATGGCTACACCTTC. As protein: CASSLQGNYGYTF.

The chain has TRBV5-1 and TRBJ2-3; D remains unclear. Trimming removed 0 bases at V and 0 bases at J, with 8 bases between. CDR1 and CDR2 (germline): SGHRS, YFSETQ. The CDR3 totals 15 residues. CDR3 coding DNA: TGCGCCAGCAGCTTGGATGGGCAGAGCACAGATACGCAGTATTTT. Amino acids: CASSLDGQSTDTQYF.

The CDR3 reads CASSAETSLYEQYF. The DNA of the CDR3 is TGCGCCAGCAGCGCCGAGACCAGCCTCTACGAGCAGTACTTC. The V gene is TRBV5-1, the J gene TRBJ2-7; D not certain. The CDR3 extends over 14 amino acids. Germline values: CDR1 SGHRS, CDR2 YFSETQ. Between the trimmed V and J ends, which lost 4 bases and 3 bases, there was a span of 14 bases.

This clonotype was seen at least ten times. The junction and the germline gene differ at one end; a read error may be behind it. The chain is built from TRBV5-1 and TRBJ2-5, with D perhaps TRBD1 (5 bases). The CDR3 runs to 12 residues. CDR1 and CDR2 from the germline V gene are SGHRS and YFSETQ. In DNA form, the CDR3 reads TGCGCCAGCAGCTCGGACAAGGAGACCCACTACTTC. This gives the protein CASSSDKETHYF. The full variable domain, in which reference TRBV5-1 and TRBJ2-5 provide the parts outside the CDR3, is KAGVTQTPRYLIKTRGQQVTLSCSPISGHRSVSWYQQTPGQGLQFLFEYFSETQRNKGNFPGRFSGRQFSNSRSEMNVSTLELGDSALYLCASSSDKETHYFGPGTRLLVL.

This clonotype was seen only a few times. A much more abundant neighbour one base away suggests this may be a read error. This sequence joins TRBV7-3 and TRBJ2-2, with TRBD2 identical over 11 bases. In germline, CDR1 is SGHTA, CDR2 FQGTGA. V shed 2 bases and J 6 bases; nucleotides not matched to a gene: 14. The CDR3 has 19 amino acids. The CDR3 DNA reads TGTGCCAGCAGCTTACGGCTAGCGGGAGGTTCGGGTAACCCCGGGGAGCTGTTTTTT. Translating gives CASSLRLAGGSGNPGELFF.

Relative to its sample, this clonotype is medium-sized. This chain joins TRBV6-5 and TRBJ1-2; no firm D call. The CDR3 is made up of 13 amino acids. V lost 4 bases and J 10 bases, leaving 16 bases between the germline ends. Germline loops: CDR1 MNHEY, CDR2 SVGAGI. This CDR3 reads CASSFTTHNFYTF. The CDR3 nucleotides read TGTGCCAGCAGTTTCACCACCCACAACTTCTACACCTTC.

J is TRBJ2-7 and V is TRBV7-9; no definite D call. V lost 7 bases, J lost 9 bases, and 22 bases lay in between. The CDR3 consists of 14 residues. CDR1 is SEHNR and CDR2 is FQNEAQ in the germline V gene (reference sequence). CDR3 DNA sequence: TGTGCCAGCACCCAAGTGCTGTCCCTACGAGTGCAGTACTTC. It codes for CASTQVLSLRVQYF.